This T cell receptor (beta chain) was found in a study of CD8+ T cells in alopecia areata. Reverse transcription of extracted RNA yielded cDNA, which provided the sequencing template. The repertoire was sequenced with immunoSEQ multiplex PCR; TCRdb's copy has only in-frame clones and lacks some. The table lists about 110,000 clones, 55% to 75% of them singletons. Study-level results: Scalp samples also yield sequences from resident alphabeta T cells of normal skin. Especially in alopecia totalis/universalis, lesional scalp showed greater clonality than normal scalp did.

Notes on this clone: Its target is unknown.

Sorted populations comprised CD4+ and CD8+ T cells obtained from PBMCs. The sequencing sample was made of CD8+ T cells sorted from blood. The clonotype was recovered from a human donor in good health.

CDR3 residues: CATSRGSGAGANVLTF. The CDR3 DNA is TGTGCCACCAGCAGAGGGTCCGGGGCTGGGGCCAACGTCCTGACTTTC. V gene TRBV15 combines with J gene TRBJ2-6; D may be TRBD2 (5 bases). This CDR3 contains 16 residues. Per germline, CDR1 LNHNV and CDR2 YYDKDF (reference sequence). Between the trimmed V and J ends, which lost 1 base and 2 bases, there was a span of 9 bases.